These 10 T cell receptor beta chains were all obtained from the same sample, sequenced in a study of blood T cell repertoires in COVID-19. Clones were read by immunoSEQ multiplex PCR, and TCRdb kept only the in-frame ones, dropping some. This table holds about 170,000 clones, more than 65% found once. Sequenced material: peripheral blood. These receptors all come from a woman aged 80 or older with active or convalescent COVID-19.

This clone appeared a few times. The chain carries TRBV30 and TRBJ2-7, with 15 bases lining up with TRBD2. CDR3 length: 17 amino acids. Looked up from germline, CDR1 is GTSNPN and CDR2 is SVGIG (reference sequence). With 1 base clipped from V and 0 bases from J, the junction kept 4 bases outside the gene matches. The CDR3 DNA reads as TGTGCCTGGAGTGGGACTAGCGGGAGGGAATACTCCTACGAGCAGTACTTC. The encoded protein is CAWSGTSGREYSYEQYF.

The genes are TRBV6-9 and TRBJ2-6; a weak D match, TRBD1 (5 bases). Germline CDR1 is MNHGY and CDR2 is SVAAGI. The CDR3 totals 12 residues. Between the trimmed V and J ends, which lost 4 bases and 8 bases, there was a span of 6 bases. DNA of the CDR3: TGTGCCAGCAGTTCGGACACCAACGTCCTGACTTTC. Translated: CASSSDTNVLTF.

This chain joins TRBV18 and TRBJ2-7; a possible D gene is TRBD2 (6 bases). Per germline, CDR1 KGHSH and CDR2 LQKENI. V dropped 2 bases and J dropped 0 bases, with 8 bases sitting between them. The CDR3 has 14 amino acids. The CDR3 coding sequence is TGTGCCAGCTCACCAGCGGGGAGCTCCTACGAGCAGTACTTC. Translation gives CASSPAGSSYEQYF.

The V gene is TRBV3-1 (or the pseudogene TRBV3-2), the J gene TRBJ1-5, with D perhaps matching TRBD1 (5 bases). This CDR3 is built from 16 residues. CDR1 and CDR2 from the germline V gene are LGHDT and YNNKEL (reference sequence). Deletions cut 4 bases from V and 2 bases from J, with 15 bases between. The CDR3 region has the DNA TGTGCCAGCAGCCTGTCAGGACATAATGGCAATCAGCCCCAGCATTTT. Protein sequence: CASSLSGHNGNQPQHF.

The V call is TRBV19, the J call TRBJ2-2; 10 bases fit TRBD2. The junction had 5 bases not matched to a gene; V was cut back by 7 bases and J by 0 bases. There are 16 residues in the CDR3. Germline V gene sequence: CDR1 LNHDA, CDR2 SQIVND (reference sequence). CDR3 bases: TGTGCCAGTACCTGGACTAGCGGATCGAACACCGGGGAGCTGTTTTTT. This sequence encodes CASTWTSGSNTGELFF.

This chain connects TRBV10-3 to TRBJ2-7, with 11 bases fitting TRBD2. V lost 2 bases to trimming and J lost 0 bases; unmatched junction nucleotides: 3. This CDR3 comprises 16 residues. Germline-derived CDR1 and CDR2 are ENHRY and SYGVKD. CDR3 DNA: TGTGCCATCAGTGAGACTAGCGGGAGTCCCTCCTACGAGCAGTACTTC. This translates into CAISETSGSPSYEQYF.

This clone occurred a few times. The genes are TRBV9 and TRBJ1-6; D gene unclear. Deletions cut 1 base from V and 3 bases from J, with 5 bases between. The CDR3 sequence is 14 residues long. Germline CDR1 and CDR2: SGDLS and YYNGEE. The CDR3 protein is CASSVQVYNSPLHF. The CDR3 nucleotides read TGTGCCAGCAGCGTACAGGTCTATAATTCACCCCTCCACTTT.

This clone occurred a few times. The chain recombines TRBV5-4 with TRBJ2-1, with TRBD2 matching over 14 bases. The CDR3 runs 19 residues. Germline V gene sequence: CDR1 SGHNT, CDR2 YYREEE (reference sequence). J was trimmed by 3 bases and V by 3 bases; bases with no gene match: 11. CDR3 sequence reads: CASSSQAGLAGAYYNEQFF. The CDR3, as DNA: TGTGCCAGCAGCTCCCAAGCGGGACTAGCGGGAGCCTACTACAATGAGCAGTTCTTC.

This clone appeared a few times. The chain is built from TRBV28 and TRBJ1-2; TRBD1 agrees at 8 bases. V was clipped by 1 base and J by 6 bases; unmatched bases: 4. CDR3 size: 14 residues. Germline CDR1 reads MDHEN; CDR2 reads SYDVKM. The CDR3 coding sequence is TGTGCCAGCAGTTTATCAGCAGGGGGCGATGGCTACACCTTC. Its translation is CASSLSAGGDGYTF.

The gene calls are TRBV19 and TRBJ1-5; 9 bases agree with TRBD1. Trimming at V came to 6 bases and at J to 1 base, leaving 10 bases not matched to a gene. The V gene's germline CDR1 is LNHDA and CDR2 SQIVND (reference sequence). CDR3 size: 17 residues. The CDR3 loop is CASRTGTGILSNQPQHF. CDR3 coding DNA: TGTGCCAGTAGAACCGGGACAGGGATCTTGAGCAATCAGCCCCAGCATTTT.